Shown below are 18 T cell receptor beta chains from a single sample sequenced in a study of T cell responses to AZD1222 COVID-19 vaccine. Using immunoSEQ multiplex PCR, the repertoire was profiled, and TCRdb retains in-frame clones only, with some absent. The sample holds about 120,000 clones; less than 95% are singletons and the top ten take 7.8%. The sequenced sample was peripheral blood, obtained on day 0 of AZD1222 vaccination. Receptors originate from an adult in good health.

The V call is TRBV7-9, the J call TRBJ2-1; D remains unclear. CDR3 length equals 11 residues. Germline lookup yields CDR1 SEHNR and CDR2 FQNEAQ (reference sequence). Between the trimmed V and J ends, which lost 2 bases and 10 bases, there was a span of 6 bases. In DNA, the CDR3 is TGTGCCAGCAGCTTACTGGGGGAGCAGTTCTTC. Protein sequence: CASSLLGEQFF.

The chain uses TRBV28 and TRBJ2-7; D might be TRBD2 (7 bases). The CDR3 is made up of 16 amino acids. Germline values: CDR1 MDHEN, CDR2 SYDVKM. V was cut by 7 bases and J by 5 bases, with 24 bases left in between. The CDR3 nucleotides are TGTGCCAGCACCGAGAGCGGAGGGGGGGCTGGCGACGAGCAGTACTTC. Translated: CASTESGGGAGDEQYF.

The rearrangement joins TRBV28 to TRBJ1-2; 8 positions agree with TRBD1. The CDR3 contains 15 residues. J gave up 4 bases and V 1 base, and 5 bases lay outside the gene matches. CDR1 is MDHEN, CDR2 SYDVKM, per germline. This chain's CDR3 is CASSLSGTGGYGYTF. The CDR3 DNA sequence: TGTGCCAGCAGTTTATCCGGGACAGGAGGCTATGGCTACACCTTC.

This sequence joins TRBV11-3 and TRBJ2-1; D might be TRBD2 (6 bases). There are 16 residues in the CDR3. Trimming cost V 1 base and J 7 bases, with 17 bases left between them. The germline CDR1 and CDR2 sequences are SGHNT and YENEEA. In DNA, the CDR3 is TGTGCCAGCAGCTTAGGAGGGCGGGGTCGGGCGAATGAGCAGTTCTTC. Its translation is CASSLGGRGRANEQFF.

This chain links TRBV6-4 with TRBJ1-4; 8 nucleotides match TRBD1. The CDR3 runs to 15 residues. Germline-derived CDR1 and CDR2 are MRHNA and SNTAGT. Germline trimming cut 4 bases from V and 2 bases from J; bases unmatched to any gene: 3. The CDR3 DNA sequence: TGTGCCAGCAGTGGAGACAGGGGTACTAATGAAAAACTGTTTTTT. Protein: CASSGDRGTNEKLFF.

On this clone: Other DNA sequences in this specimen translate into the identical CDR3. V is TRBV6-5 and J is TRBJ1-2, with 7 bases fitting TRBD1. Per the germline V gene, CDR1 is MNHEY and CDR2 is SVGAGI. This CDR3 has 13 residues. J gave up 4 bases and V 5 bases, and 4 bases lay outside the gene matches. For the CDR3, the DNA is TGTGCCAGCAGTAGCGACAGGGTCTATGGCTACACCTTC. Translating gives CASSSDRVYGYTF.

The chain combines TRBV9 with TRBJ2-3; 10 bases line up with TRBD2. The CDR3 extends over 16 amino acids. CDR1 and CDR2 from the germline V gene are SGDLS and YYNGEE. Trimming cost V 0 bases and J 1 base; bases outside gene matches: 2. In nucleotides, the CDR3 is TGTGCCAGCAGCGTAGGTCTAGCGGGGGGCACAGATACGCAGTATTTT. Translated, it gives CASSVGLAGGTDTQYF.

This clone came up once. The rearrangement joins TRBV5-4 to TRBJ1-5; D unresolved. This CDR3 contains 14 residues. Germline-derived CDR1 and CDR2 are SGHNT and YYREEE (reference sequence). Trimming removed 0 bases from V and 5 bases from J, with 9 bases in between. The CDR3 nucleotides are TGTGCCAGCAGCTTGGACGGCAGAGATCAGCCCCAGCATTTT. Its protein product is CASSLDGRDQPQHF.

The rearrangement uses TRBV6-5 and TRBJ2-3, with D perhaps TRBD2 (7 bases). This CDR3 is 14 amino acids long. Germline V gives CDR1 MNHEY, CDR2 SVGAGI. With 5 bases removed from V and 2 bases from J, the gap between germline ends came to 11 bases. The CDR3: CASSRGAVTDTQYF. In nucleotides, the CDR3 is TGTGCCAGCAGTCGGGGGGCGGTCACAGATACGCAGTATTTT.

The CDR3 region is CASRALRGKNTEAFF. The CDR3 nucleotides are TGTGCCAGCAGGGCTTTGCGGGGGAAGAACACTGAAGCTTTCTTT. The J gene is TRBJ1-1, the V gene TRBV9, with TRBD1 as a possible D gene (5 bases). The CDR3 runs 15 residues. With 5 bases removed from V and 1 base from J, the gap between germline ends came to 15 bases. The V gene's germline CDR1 is SGDLS and CDR2 YYNGEE.

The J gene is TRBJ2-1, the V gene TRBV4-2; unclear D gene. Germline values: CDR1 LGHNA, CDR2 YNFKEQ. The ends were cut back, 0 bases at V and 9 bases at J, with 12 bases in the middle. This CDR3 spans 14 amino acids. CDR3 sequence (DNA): TGTGCCAGCAGCCAAGAAGGTATGGGCACTGAGCAGTTCTTC. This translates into CASSQEGMGTEQFF.

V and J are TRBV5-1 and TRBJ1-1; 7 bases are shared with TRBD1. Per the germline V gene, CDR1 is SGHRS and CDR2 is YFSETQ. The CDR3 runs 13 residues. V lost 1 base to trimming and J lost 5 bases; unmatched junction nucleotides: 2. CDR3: CASSLPGGTEAFF. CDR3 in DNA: TGCGCCAGCAGCTTGCCAGGGGGTACTGAAGCTTTCTTT.

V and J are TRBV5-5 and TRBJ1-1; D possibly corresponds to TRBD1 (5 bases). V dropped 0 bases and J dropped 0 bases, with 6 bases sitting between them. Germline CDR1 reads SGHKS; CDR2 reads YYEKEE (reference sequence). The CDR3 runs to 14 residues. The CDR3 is CASSLEGLNTEAFF. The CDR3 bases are TGTGCCAGCAGCTTGGAGGGGCTGAACACTGAAGCTTTCTTT.

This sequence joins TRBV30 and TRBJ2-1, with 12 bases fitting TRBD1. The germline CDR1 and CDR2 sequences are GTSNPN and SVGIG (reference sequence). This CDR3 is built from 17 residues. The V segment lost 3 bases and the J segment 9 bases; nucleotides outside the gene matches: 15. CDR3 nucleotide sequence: TGTGCCTGGAGGAAGACCGGGACAGGGGGCGGGGTGGGTGAGCAGTTCTTC. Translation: CAWRKTGTGGGVGEQFF.

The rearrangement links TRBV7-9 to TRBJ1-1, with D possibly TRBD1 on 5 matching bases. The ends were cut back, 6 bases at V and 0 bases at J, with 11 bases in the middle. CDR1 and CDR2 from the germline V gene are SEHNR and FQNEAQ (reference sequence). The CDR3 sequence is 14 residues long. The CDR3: CASRLTEVNTEAFF. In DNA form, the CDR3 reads TGTGCCAGCAGATTGACAGAGGTGAACACTGAAGCTTTCTTT.

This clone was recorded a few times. This CDR3 is CASSPPRPGGYGYTF. The DNA for the CDR3 is TGTGCCAGCTCACCACCACGTCCAGGGGGCTATGGCTACACCTTC. This rearrangement joins TRBV18 to TRBJ1-2; 7 bases match TRBD1. The junction had 5 bases not matched to a gene; V was cut back by 0 bases and J by 4 bases. This CDR3 region has 15 residues. The germline gives CDR1 KGHSH, CDR2 LQKENI.

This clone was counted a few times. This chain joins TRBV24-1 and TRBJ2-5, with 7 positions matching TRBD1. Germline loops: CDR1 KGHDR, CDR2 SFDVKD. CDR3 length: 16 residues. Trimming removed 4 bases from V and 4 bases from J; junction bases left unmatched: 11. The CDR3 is CATSDQRQGTGETQYF. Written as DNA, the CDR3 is TGTGCCACCAGTGACCAAAGACAGGGCACTGGAGAGACCCAGTACTTC.

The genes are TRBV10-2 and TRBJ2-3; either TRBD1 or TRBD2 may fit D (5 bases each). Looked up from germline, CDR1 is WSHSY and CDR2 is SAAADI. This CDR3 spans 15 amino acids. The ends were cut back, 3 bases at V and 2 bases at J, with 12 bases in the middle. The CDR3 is CASSDWGTNTDTQYF. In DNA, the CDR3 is TGCGCCAGCAGTGATTGGGGGACCAACACAGATACGCAGTATTTT.